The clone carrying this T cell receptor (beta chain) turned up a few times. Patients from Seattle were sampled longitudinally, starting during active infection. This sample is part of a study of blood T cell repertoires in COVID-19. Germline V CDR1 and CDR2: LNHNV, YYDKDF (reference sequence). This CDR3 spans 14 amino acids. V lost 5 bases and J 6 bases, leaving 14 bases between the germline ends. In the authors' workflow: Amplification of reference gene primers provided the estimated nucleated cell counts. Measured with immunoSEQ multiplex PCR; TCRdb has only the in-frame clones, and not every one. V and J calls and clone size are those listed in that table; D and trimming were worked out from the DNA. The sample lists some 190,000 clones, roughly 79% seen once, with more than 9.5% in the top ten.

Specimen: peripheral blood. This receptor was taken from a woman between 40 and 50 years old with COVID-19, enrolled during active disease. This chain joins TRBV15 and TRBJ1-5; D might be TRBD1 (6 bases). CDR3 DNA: TGTGCCACCAGCGGAGCAATACAGGGTCAGCCCCAGCATTTT. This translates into CATSGAIQGQPQHF.